What follows are 3 T cell receptor beta chains derived from one specimen sequenced in a study of blood T cells in healthy people across ages. Alongside a J-beta primer mix, a sample-barcoded 5' primer served in a second PCR lasting about 7 to 11 cycles. MiXCR, applied by TCRdb to the 5' RACE reads, yields one record per CDR3 protein. Counted here are about 1.7 million distinct CDR3 sequences, approximately 30% occurring once; the ten biggest clones make up roughly 8%. Sample: blood. These receptors all stem from a woman in her 30s in good health.

A few counts support this clonotype. V is TRBV5-1 and J is TRBJ1-1; the match to TRBD1 covers 7 bases. This CDR3 spans 14 amino acids. Germline values: CDR1 SGHRS, CDR2 YFSETQ. Trimming took 3 bases from V and 6 from J; bases not matched to a gene: 8. The CDR3: CASSWDSMNAEAFF. CDR3 bases: TGCGCCAGCAGCTGGGACAGTATGAATGCTGAAGCTTTCTTT. Variable domain in full (rest from reference TRBV5-1 and TRBJ1-1): KAGVTQTPRYLIKTRGQQVTLSCSPISGHRSVSWYQQTPGQGLQFLFEYFSETQRNKGNFPGRFSGRQFSNSRSEMNVSTLELGDSALYLCASSWDSMNAEAFFGQGTRLTVV.

The chain couples TRBV7-9 to TRBJ2-4; no clear D. Germline V gene lookup returns CDR1 SEHNR and CDR2 FQNEAQ (reference sequence). V shed 2 bases and J shed 13 bases, with 18 bases lying between them. The CDR3 runs to 14 residues. As DNA, the CDR3 is TGTGCCAGCAGCTTATCGGGCGGATTGGAGCCCCAGTACTTC. This codes for CASSLSGGLEPQYF.

The chain links TRBV5-1 to TRBJ2-5, with D unresolved. With 0 bases removed from V and 4 bases from J, the gap between germline ends came to 10 bases. The CDR3 spans 14 residues. The V gene's germline CDR1 is SGHRS and CDR2 YFSETQ. The CDR3 spells CASSLDPKGETQYF. CDR3 coding DNA: TGCGCCAGCAGCTTGGACCCCAAAGGAGAGACCCAGTACTTC.